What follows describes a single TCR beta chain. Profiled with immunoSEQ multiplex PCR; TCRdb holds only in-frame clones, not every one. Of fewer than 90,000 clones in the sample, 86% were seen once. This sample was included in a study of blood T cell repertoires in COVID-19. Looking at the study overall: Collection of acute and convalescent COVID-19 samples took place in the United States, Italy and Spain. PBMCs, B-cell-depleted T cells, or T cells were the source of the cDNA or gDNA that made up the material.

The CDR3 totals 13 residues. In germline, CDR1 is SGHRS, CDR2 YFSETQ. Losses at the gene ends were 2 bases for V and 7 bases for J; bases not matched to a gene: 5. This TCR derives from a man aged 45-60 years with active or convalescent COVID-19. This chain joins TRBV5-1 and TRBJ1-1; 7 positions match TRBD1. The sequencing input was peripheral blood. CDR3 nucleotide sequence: TGCGCCAGCAGCTTTACAGGGGACCGTGAAGCTTTCTTT. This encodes CASSFTGDREAFF. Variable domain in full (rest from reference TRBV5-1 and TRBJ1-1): KAGVTQTPRYLIKTRGQQVTLSCSPISGHRSVSWYQQTPGQGLQFLFEYFSETQRNKGNFPGRFSGRQFSNSRSEMNVSTLELGDSALYLCASSFTGDREAFFGQGTRLTVV.